The sequence of this T cell receptor beta chain was determined in a study of OX40 agonist ivuxolimab in advanced cancers. A note on the overall study: Ivuxolimab, which targeted the costimulatory receptor OX40 (CD134), was an agonistic, fully human IgG2 monoclonal antibody. Partial responses occurred in three dose-escalation patients: two with cutaneous melanoma and one with hepatocellular carcinoma. A male proportion of roughly 80% and a mean age of 60 years, ranging from about 20 to 85, were recorded for the dose-escalation cohort. Of the roughly 52 dose-escalation patients, hepatocellular carcinoma was present in roughly 19, melanoma in roughly 15, renal cell carcinoma in 9 and head and neck cancer in 9. Intravenous ivuxolimab was administered to patients every 2 weeks at six dose levels: 0.01, 0.1, 0.3, 1.5, 3 and 10 mg/kg. Patients were allowed to have had prior anti-PD-1, anti-PD-L1 or anti-CTLA-4 therapy, and approximately 40% of the dose-escalation patients had previously received checkpoint inhibitors. Peripheral TCRbeta sequencing aimed to test whether ivuxolimab altered TCR sequence diversity and caused clonal T-cell expansion. The paper describes the monotherapy dose-escalation part (N of about 52 patients) of the phase I trial of ivuxolimab.

As for this clone: Its cognate antigen has yet to be identified. No much larger clone exists at a distance of one base, and base qualities are not known.

Patients with autoimmune disease history or receiving systemic immunosuppression were excluded from the trial. Peripheral blood for TCR sequencing was collected from all dose cohorts at baseline, on cycle 4 day 1, and on cycle 7 day 1. The samples were drawn from a first-in-human, open-label, multicenter phase I dose-escalation trial of ivuxolimab. The trial enrolled adults with locally advanced or metastatic head and neck squamous cell, hepatocellular, melanoma or renal cell carcinoma. CD4+ and CD8+ T cells were sorted separately from peripheral blood before TCR sequencing. Results the study describes overall, beyond this receptor: Partial responders in the 0.1-3.0 mg/kg groups had among the lowest normalized peripheral clonal expansion, especially among CD8+ T cells. At doses from 0.1 to 3.0 mg/kg, clonal expansion was seen in both CD4+ and CD8+ blood T cells between baseline and week 6. Antigen specificity was not determined for the clonally expanded peripheral T cells. Low levels of normalized T-cell clonal expansion were also seen in some patients who did not respond. After ivuxolimab, more expanded clones were found on average in CD8+ T cells than in CD4+ T cells.

Genomic DNA was extracted from sorted cells for sequencing of the TCRbeta CDR3 region. The immunoSEQ Assay was used for sequencing of TCRbeta CDR3 regions. TCRdb took this table from immuneACCESS and kept in-frame rearrangements with V and J called. Such tables lack part of the clones; where checked against another copy, unresolved V genes explain under half of the gap, and the rest is unexplained. Within this sample are 72,000 or so clones, with approximately 81% of them counted one time only. More than 4% of the sample goes to the ten largest clones. From cysteine to phenylalanine, the CDR3 is 15 amino acids long. Here the CDR3 DNA is all that survives: 45 bases in frame from base 1. The germline V gene gives CDR1 as MNHEY and CDR2 as SVGAGI. V and J lose 2 bases and 1 base, and a span of 11 bases separates them.

The chain joins TRBV6-5 to TRBJ1-1; the D gene cannot be named for sure. The source is an adult with an advanced solid tumor such as melanoma, head and neck, liver or kidney cancer. The specimen comprised CD4+ or CD8+ T cells sorted from blood, sampled in a trial of the OX40 agonist ivuxolimab. The base sequence is TGTGCCAGCAGTTACCACGGACTTAGGAACACTGAAGCTTTCTTT. Its protein product is CASSYHGLRNTEAFF.